These 8 T cell receptor beta chains were sequenced from one sample in a study of blood T cell repertoires in COVID-19. Only in-frame clones appear in the TCRdb table, and some are missing; sequencing was by immunoSEQ multiplex PCR. The sample has about 100,000 clones; about 77% are singletons. Sequenced sample: peripheral blood. All receptors derive from an older woman with acute or convalescent COVID-19.

The sample holds a few counts of this clone. V is TRBV7-2 and J is TRBJ1-2; D gene uncertain. The CDR3 is made up of 15 amino acids. CDR1 and CDR2 (germline): SGHTA, FQGNSA. The V end lost 4 bases, the J end lost 8 bases, and 20 bases lay between the germline ends. The CDR3 DNA is TGTGCCAGCAGCTCCGACCTAGGCCCCCGCGAGGGCTACACCTTC. This codes for CASSSDLGPREGYTF.

This clone has a handful of counts. The gene calls are TRBV6-2 or TRBV6-3 and TRBJ2-2, with 7 positions matching TRBD2. Germline CDR1 MNHEY, CDR2 SVGEGT. Trimming removed 2 bases from V and 4 bases from J; junction bases left unmatched: 4. The CDR3 is made up of 15 amino acids. The CDR3 sequence is CASSYLRGSTGELFF. The CDR3 bases are TGTGCCAGCAGTTACCTGCGGGGGAGCACCGGGGAGCTGTTTTTT.

The rearrangement links TRBV9 to TRBJ1-2, with D perhaps matching TRBD1 (6 bases). The length of the CDR3 is 15 residues. V lost 0 bases to trimming and J lost 7 bases, with 16 bases between them. Germline CDR1 SGDLS, CDR2 YYNGEE. The CDR3 region has the DNA TGTGCCAGCAGCGTAGTCGGTCGGGGGGGCTCTGGCTACACCTTC. It yields the protein CASSVVGRGGSGYTF. The full variable domain, completed using reference TRBV9 and TRBJ1-2, is DSGVTQTPKHLITATGQRVTLRCSPRSGDLSVYWYQQSLDQGLQFLIQYYNGEERAKGNILERFSAQQFPDLHSELNLSSLELGDSALYFCASSVVGRGGSGYTFGSGTRLTVV.

CDR3 sequence: CASSRQTSGANVLTF. The CDR3 bases are TGTGCCAGCAGCCGTCAAACTTCTGGGGCCAACGTCCTGACTTTC. The V call is TRBV7-2, the J call TRBJ2-6; D call uncertain. V lost 5 bases and J 1 base, leaving 9 bases between the germline ends. Germline loops: CDR1 SGHTA, CDR2 FQGNSA. The CDR3 has 15 residues.

In its sample, this clone was seen once. The chain is built from TRBV19 and TRBJ1-2, with 8 bases fitting TRBD1. The CDR3 has 16 residues. CDR1 is LNHDA and CDR2 is SQIVND in the germline V gene (reference sequence). V gave up 1 base and J gave up 2 bases; unmatched junction bases: 6. The CDR3 nucleotides read TGTGCCAGTAGTATAGTCGGACAGGGTGACAACTATGGCTACACCTTC. As protein: CASSIVGQGDNYGYTF. Filled out from reference TRBV19 and TRBJ1-2, the complete variable domain reads DGGITQSPKYLFRKEGQNVTLSCEQNLNHDAMYWYRQDPGQGLRLIYYSQIVNDFQKGDIAEGYSVSREKKESFPLTVTSAQKNPTAFYLCASSIVGQGDNYGYTFGSGTRLTVV.

This chain links TRBV4-2 with TRBJ2-7, with D possibly TRBD2 on 5 matching bases. Germline V gene lookup returns CDR1 LGHNA and CDR2 YNFKEQ. V was shortened by 2 bases and J by 2 bases, with 13 bases between the two germline ends. CDR3 length: 15 residues. The CDR3 region is CASSQSLSGAYEQYF. The DNA of the CDR3 is TGTGCCAGCAGCCAATCTCTTTCCGGGGCCTACGAGCAGTACTTC.

This rearrangement joins TRBV6-5 to TRBJ2-7; TRBD1 matches 8 bases. V lost 9 bases, J lost 4 bases, and 11 bases stayed unmatched. Germline loops: CDR1 MNHEY, CDR2 SVGAGI. The CDR3 is made up of 14 amino acids. The CDR3, as DNA: TGTGCCAGTGAACCGGGACAGGAAGTATACGAGCAGTACTTC. Its protein product is CASEPGQEVYEQYF.

The J gene is TRBJ1-5, the V gene TRBV4-2, with a weak D call TRBD1 (6 bases). Germline V gives CDR1 LGHNA, CDR2 YNFKEQ. This CDR3 is built from 17 residues. Trimming took off 0 bases at V and 4 bases at J, with 16 bases between the two ends. The CDR3 reads CASSQDWVAGANQPQHF. CDR3 DNA sequence: TGTGCCAGCAGCCAAGACTGGGTGGCAGGGGCGAATCAGCCCCAGCATTTT.